This T cell receptor (beta chain) was captured by sequencing in a study of blood T cell repertoires in COVID-19. The CDR3 runs 14 residues. Germline V CDR1 and CDR2: MNHEY, SVGAGI. V dropped 0 bases and J dropped 7; count of bases not matched to a gene: 2. The assay was immunoSEQ multiplex PCR, and TCRdb's table has in-frame clones only and misses some. The data contain 200,000 to 300,000 clones, around 88% of them seen just once; the ten biggest clones take up 0.95% to 1.5%. Individuals aged roughly 18 to 95 years were recruited from fewer than 25 US areas. Sequenced: PBMCs or T cells enriched from blood (not recorded which). This TCR was recovered from a woman between 35 and 50 years old with acute COVID-19. V and J are TRBV6-5 and TRBJ1-5; 8 bases are shared with TRBD1. CDR3 nucleotide sequence: TGTGCCAGCAGTTACTCACAGGGGGAGCAGCCCCAGCATTTT. It translates to CASSYSQGEQPQHF.